The source of this T cell receptor beta chain is a study of beta chain features in type 1 diabetes. The study reverse transcribed the entire isolated RNA, so it sequenced expressed TCRB transcripts. Clones were read by immunoSEQ multiplex PCR, and TCRdb kept only the in-frame ones, dropping some. Of 330,000 or so clones listed, 10% to 15% are singletons. Study outcomes and limitations: Moderate but significant shortening of TCRB CDR3s was recorded in all four CD4+ subsets from Type 1 diabetes patients. The study found fewer insertions and more deletions at VDJ junctions in type 1 diabetes patients.

This clone occurred a few times. Its cognate antigen is unknown. Losses at the gene ends were 2 bases for V and 2 bases for J; bases not matched to a gene: 13. In germline, CDR1 is GTSNPN, CDR2 SVGIG (reference sequence). The CDR3 sequence is 17 residues long. The clonotype comes from a woman under 30 with type 1 diabetes. Material: naive CD4+ T cells from blood. The chain combines TRBV30 with TRBJ2-3, with 7 bases matching TRBD2. The CDR3, as DNA: TGTGCCTGGAGTCTCGGTTTTCTAGCGGACCTCACAGATACGCAGTATTTT. It translates to CAWSLGFLADLTDTQYF.